The clone carrying this T cell receptor beta chain has only a few counts. Antigen unknown. Germline V gives CDR1 MDHEN, CDR2 SYDVKM. The CDR3 covers 13 residues. V was clipped by 5 bases and J by 9 bases; unmatched bases: 3. Samples had at least 7 million PBMCs isolated from them. Samples each had at least 5.5 micrograms of total RNA extracted. These data originate in a study of blood T cells in healthy people across ages. Then a second PCR, running roughly 7 to 11 cycles, was carried out with a sample-barcoded 5' primer and a J-beta primer mix. Through a template-switch adaptor with 12 random nucleotides, each cDNA molecule received a tag. TCRdb analysed the 5' RACE reads with MiXCR anew, one entry per CDR3 protein. The sample includes about 1.8 million distinct CDR3 sequences, less than 50% of them seen just once. Study-wide points: A roughly linear fall in TCR beta diversity per million T cells was seen with increasing age.

Sequences were obtained from blood. The chain recombines TRBV28 with TRBJ2-7; the match to TRBD2 covers 14 bases. This receptor was taken from a woman aged 40 to 50 in good health. CDR3: CASSQGLAGVQYF. The DNA for the CDR3 is TGTGCCAGCAGTCAGGGACTAGCGGGGGTGCAGTACTTC.